The 2 T cell receptor beta chains in this list originate from one sample, sequenced in a study of T cell responses to AZD1222 COVID-19 vaccine. The method was immunoSEQ multiplex PCR; TCRdb's version includes in-frame clones alone and lacks a portion of them. The sample yields 50,000 to 65,000 clones, roughly 90% seen once. The sample in question was peripheral blood, obtained on day 0 of AZD1222 vaccination. All receptors come from an adult in good health.

The rearrangement joins TRBV3-1 (or the pseudogene TRBV3-2) to TRBJ1-6, with 8 bases fitting TRBD1. Trimming took 3 bases from V and 7 from J; bases not matched to a gene: 8. The germline V gene has CDR1 LGHDT and CDR2 YNNKEL (reference sequence). CDR3 size: 16 residues. The CDR3 region is CASSHTDRVRNSPLHF. CDR3 nucleotides: TGTGCCAGCAGCCACACGGACAGGGTGAGAAATTCACCCCTCCACTTT.

The rearrangement joins TRBV25-1 to TRBJ1-5; weak D call: TRBD1 (6 bases). The CDR3 extends over 15 amino acids. Looked up from germline, CDR1 is MGHDK and CDR2 is SYGVNS. With 6 bases removed from V and 6 bases from J, the gap between germline ends came to 18 bases. Here the CDR3 DNA reads TGTGCCAGCAGGTCCGTCGGGGGGCGCGGTCAGCCCCAGCATTTT. Translating it yields CASRSVGGRGQPQHF. The full variable domain, its missing parts supplied by reference TRBV25-1 and TRBJ1-5, is EADIYQTPRYLVIGTGKKITLECSQTMGHDKMYWYQQDPGMELHLIHYSYGVNSTEKGDLSSESTVSRIRTEHFPLTLESARPSHTSQYLCASRSVGGRGQPQHFGDGTRLSIL.